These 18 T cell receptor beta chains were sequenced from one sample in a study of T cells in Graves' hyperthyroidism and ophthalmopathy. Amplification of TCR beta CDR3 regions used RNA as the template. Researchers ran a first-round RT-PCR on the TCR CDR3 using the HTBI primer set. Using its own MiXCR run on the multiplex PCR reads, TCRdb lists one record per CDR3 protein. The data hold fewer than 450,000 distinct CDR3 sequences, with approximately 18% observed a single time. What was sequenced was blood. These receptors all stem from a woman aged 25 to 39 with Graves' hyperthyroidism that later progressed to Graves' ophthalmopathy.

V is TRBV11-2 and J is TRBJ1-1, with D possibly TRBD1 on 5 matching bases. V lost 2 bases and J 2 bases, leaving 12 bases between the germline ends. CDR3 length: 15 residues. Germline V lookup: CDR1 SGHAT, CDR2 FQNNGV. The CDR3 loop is CASSLTAGLNTEAFF. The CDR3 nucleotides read TGTGCCAGCAGCTTAACCGCGGGACTCAACACTGAAGCTTTCTTT.

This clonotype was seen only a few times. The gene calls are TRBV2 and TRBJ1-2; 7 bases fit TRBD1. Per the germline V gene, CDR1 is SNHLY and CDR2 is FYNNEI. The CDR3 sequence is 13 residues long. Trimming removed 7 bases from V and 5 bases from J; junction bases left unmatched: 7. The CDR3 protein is CASTHRQGYGYTF. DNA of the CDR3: TGTGCCAGCACCCATCGACAGGGATATGGCTACACCTTC. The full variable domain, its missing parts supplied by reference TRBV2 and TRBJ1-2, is EPEVTQTPSHQVTQMGQEVILRCVPISNHLYFYWYRQILGQKVEFLVSFYNNEISEKSEIFDDQFSVERPDGSNFTLKIRSTKLEDSAMYFCASTHRQGYGYTFGSGTRLTVV.

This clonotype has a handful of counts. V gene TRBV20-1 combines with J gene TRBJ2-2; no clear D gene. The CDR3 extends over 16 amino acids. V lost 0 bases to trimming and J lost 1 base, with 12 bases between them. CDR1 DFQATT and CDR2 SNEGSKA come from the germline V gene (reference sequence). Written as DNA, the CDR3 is TGCAGTGCTAGAGATGTCTGGTTAGGGAACACCGGGGAGCTGTTTTTT. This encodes CSARDVWLGNTGELFF.

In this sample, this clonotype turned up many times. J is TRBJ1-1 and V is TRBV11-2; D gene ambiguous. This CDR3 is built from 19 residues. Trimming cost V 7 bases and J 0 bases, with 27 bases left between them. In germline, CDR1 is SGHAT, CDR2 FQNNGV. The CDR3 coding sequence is TGTGCCAGCATCCATCGTAGATTGAGGAGAGGAAGCATGAACACTGAAGCTTTCTTT. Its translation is CASIHRRLRRGSMNTEAFF. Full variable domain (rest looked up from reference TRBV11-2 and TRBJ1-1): EAGVAQSPRYKIIEKRQSVAFWCNPISGHATLYWYQQILGQGPKLLIQFQNNGVVDDSQLPKDRFSAERLKGVDSTLKIQPAKLEDSAVYLCASIHRRLRRGSMNTEAFFGQGTRLTVV.

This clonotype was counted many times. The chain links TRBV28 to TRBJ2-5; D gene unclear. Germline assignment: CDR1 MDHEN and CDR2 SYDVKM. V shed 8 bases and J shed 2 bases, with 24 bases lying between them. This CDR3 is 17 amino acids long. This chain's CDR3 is CASGILESTLAQETQYF. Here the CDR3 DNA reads TGTGCCAGCGGCATTTTGGAGAGCACCTTGGCTCAAGAGACCCAGTACTTC.

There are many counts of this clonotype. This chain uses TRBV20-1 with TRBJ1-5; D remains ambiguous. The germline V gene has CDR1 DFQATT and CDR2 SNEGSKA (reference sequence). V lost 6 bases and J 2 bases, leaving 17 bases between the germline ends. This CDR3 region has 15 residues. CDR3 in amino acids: CSATDPLTGNQPQHF. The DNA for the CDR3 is TGCAGTGCCACGGATCCTCTTACGGGCAATCAGCCCCAGCATTTT.

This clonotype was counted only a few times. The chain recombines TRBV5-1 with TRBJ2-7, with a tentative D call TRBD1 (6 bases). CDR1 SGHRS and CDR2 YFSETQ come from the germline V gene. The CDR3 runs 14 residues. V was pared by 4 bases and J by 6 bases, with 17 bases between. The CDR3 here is CASSQGDTLAEQYF. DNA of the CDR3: TGCGCCAGCAGCCAAGGGGACACCTTGGCCGAGCAGTACTTC.

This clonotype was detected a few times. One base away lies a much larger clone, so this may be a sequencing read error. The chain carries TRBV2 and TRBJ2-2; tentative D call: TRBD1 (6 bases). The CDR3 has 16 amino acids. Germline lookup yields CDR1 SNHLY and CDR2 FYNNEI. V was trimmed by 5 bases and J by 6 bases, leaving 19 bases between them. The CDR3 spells CASSIHRDINAGELFF. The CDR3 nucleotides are TGTGCCAGCAGTATACACCGGGACATCAACGCCGGGGAGCTGTTTTTT.

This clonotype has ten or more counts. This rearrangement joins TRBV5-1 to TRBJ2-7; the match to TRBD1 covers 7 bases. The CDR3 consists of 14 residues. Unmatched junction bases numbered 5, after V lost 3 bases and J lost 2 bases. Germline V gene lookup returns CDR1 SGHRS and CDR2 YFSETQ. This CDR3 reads CASSSGTDTYEQYF. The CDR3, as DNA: TGCGCCAGCAGCTCCGGGACAGACACCTACGAGCAGTACTTC.

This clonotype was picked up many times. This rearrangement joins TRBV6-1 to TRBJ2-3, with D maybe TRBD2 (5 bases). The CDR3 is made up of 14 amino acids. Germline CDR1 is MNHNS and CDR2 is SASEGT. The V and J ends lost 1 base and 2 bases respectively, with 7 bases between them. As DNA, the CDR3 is TGTGCCAGCAGTGAAGGGACTGTCACAGATACGCAGTATTTT. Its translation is CASSEGTVTDTQYF.

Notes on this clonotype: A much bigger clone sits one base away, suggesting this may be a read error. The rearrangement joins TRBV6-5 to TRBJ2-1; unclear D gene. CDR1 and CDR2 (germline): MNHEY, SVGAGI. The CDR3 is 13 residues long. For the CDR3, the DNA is TGTGCCAGCAGTTACGATAGATACAATAAGCAGTTCTTC. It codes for CASSYDRYNKQFF.

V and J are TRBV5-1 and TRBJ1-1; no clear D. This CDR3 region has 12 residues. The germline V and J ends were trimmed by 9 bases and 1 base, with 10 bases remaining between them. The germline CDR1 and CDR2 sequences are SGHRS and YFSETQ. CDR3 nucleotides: TGCGCCATGTCCTTGGCGAACACTGAAGCTTTCTTT. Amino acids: CAMSLANTEAFF.

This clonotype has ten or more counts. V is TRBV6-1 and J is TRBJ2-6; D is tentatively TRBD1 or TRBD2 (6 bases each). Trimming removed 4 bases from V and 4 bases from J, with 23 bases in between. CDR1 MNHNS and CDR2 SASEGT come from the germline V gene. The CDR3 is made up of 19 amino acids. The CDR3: CASSVHQTFGGPGANVLTF. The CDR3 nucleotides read TGTGCCAGCAGTGTCCATCAGACCTTTGGGGGGCCCGGGGCCAACGTCCTGACTTTC.

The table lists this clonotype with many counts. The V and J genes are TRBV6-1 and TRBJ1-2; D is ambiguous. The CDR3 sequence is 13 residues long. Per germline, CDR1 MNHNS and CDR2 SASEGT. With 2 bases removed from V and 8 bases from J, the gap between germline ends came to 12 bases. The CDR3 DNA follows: TGTGCCAGCAGTGAACGGCTCAGAGGGGGCTACACCTTC. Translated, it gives CASSERLRGGYTF.

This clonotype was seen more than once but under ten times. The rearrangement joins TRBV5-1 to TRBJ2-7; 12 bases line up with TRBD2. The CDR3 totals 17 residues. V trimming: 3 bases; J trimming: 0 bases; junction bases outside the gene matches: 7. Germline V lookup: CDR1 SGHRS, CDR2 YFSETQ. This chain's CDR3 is CASSSGLAGGSSYEQYF. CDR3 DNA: TGCGCCAGCAGCTCGGGACTAGCGGGCGGCAGCTCCTACGAGCAGTACTTC.

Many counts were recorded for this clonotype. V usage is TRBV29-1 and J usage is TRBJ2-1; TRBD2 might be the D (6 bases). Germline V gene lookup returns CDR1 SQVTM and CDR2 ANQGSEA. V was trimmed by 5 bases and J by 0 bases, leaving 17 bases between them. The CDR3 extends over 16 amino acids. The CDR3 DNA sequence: TGCAGCGTTAGGACGGGGGTTGCTCCCTCCTACAATGAGCAGTTCTTC. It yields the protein CSVRTGVAPSYNEQFF.

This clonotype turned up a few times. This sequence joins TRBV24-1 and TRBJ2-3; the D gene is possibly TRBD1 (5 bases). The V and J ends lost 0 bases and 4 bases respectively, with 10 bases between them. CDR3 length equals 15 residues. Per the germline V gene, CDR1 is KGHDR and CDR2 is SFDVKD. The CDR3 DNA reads TGTGCCACCAGTGATTTGGGCACAGGCGCAGATACGCAGTATTTT. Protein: CATSDLGTGADTQYF.

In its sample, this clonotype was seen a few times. The DNA of the CDR3 is TGTGCCACCAGCAGAGGGGAGTCACTGCTCCAGGGTACGCAGTATTTT. Residues: CATSRGESLLQGTQYF. The chain uses TRBV15 and TRBJ2-3; D assignment may be TRBD1 or TRBD2 (5 bases each). V gave up 1 base and J gave up 8 bases, with 19 bases separating them. This CDR3 comprises 16 residues. Per the germline V gene, CDR1 is LNHNV and CDR2 is YYDKDF (reference sequence). The full variable domain, with the rest looked up from reference TRBV15 and TRBJ2-3, is DAMVIQNPRYQVTQFGKPVTLSCSQTLNHNVMYWYQQKSSQAPKLLFHYYDKDFNNEADTPDNFQSRRPNTSFCFLDIRSPGLGDTAMYLCATSRGESLLQGTQYFGPGTRLTVL.